This T cell receptor beta chain came from a study of OX40 agonist ivuxolimab in advanced cancers. Study-level background: Ivuxolimab was a fully human IgG2 agonistic monoclonal antibody targeting the costimulatory receptor OX40 (CD134). Intravenous ivuxolimab was administered to patients every 2 weeks at six dose levels: 0.01, 0.1, 0.3, 1.5, 3 and 10 mg/kg. Of the approximately 54 patients in dose escalation, around 20 had hepatocellular carcinoma, some 15 had melanoma, 9 had renal cell carcinoma and 9 had head and neck cancer. In the dose-escalation cohort, 82.7% of patients were male, and the mean age was roughly 56 years with a range of roughly 20 to 85. Patients were allowed to have had prior anti-PD-1, anti-PD-L1 or anti-CTLA-4 therapy, and approximately 43% of the dose-escalation patients had previously received checkpoint inhibitors. Partial responses occurred in three dose-escalation patients, of whom one had hepatocellular carcinoma and two had cutaneous melanoma. The point of sequencing TCRbeta in the periphery was to test whether ivuxolimab changed TCR sequence diversity and drove clonal T-cell expansion. The paper describes the monotherapy dose-escalation part (N of about 47 patients) of the phase I trial of ivuxolimab.

Points on this clone: Its recognized antigen is unknown. No quality values exist for individual bases; no much larger clone is one base distant.

On the study overall, not on this receptor specifically: In partial responders in the 0.1-3.0 mg/kg groups, normalized peripheral clonal expansion was found to be among the lowest, especially among CD8+ T cells. On average, CD8+ T cells showed more expanded clones than CD4+ T cells after ivuxolimab. Antigen specificity was not determined for the clonally expanded peripheral T cells. Low levels of normalized T-cell clonal expansion were also shown by some nonresponding patients. At doses of 0.1 to 3.0 mg/kg, clonal expansion of both CD4+ and CD8+ blood T cells was observed from baseline to week 6.

Genomic DNA was isolated from the sorted cells so that the TCRbeta CDR3 region could be sequenced. The immunoSEQ Assay was used for sequencing of TCRbeta CDR3 regions. This immuneACCESS table, as held by TCRdb, lists in-frame sequences with V and J called but not all clones. Of the missing ones, under half trace to an unresolved V gene in checked studies; the others have no known cause. In this sample the table shows approximately 9,300 clones, approximately 88% of which occur a single time. The leading ten clones occupy about 13% of the sample. CDR1 and CDR2, per the germline V gene, are SGHAT and FQNNGV. V is trimmed back by 4 bases and J by 5 bases, and the junction contains 2 bases that no gene match accounts for. From cysteine to phenylalanine, the CDR3 is 14 amino acids long. The only DNA kept is the CDR3, 42 bases in frame from the first base. The trial excluded patients who had a history of autoimmune disease or were on systemic immunosuppression. Peripheral blood for TCR sequencing was collected from all dose cohorts at baseline, on cycle 4 day 1, and on cycle 7 day 1. Samples came from an open-label, multicenter, first-in-human phase I dose-escalation trial of ivuxolimab. Adults with locally advanced or metastatic melanoma, renal cell carcinoma, hepatocellular carcinoma or head and neck squamous cell carcinoma were enrolled in the trial. Before TCR sequencing, CD4+ T cells and CD8+ T cells from peripheral blood were sorted into separate populations.

This clonotype was obtained from an adult with an advanced solid tumor such as melanoma, head and neck, liver or kidney cancer. This specimen was CD4+ or CD8+ T cells sorted from blood, taken in a trial of the OX40 agonist ivuxolimab. The chain is encoded by TRBV11-2 joined to TRBJ2-5; 12 bases in the junction line up with TRBD1. The DNA sequence is TGTGCCAGCAGCTGGGACAGGGGGCGGGAGACCCAGTACTTC. Translated, this is CASSWDRGRETQYF.